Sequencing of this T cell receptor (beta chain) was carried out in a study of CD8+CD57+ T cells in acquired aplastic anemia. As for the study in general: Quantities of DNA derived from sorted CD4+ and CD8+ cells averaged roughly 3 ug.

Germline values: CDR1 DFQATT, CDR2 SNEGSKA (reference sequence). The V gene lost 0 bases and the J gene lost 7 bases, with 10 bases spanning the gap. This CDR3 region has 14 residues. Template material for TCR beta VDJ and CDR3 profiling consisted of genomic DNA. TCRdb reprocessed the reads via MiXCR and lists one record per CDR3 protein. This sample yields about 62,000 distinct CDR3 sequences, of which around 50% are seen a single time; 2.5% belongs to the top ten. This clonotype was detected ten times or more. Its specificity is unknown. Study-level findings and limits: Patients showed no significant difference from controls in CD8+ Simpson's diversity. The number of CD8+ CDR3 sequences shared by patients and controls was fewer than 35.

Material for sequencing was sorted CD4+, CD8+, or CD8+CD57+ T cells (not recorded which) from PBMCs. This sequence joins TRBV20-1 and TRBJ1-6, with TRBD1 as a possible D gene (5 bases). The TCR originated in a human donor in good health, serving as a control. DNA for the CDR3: TGCAGTGCTAGAGATCCAGGGAGGAATTCACCCCTCCACTTT. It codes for CSARDPGRNSPLHF.